This TCR beta chain emerged from a study of somatic mutations in cytotoxic T cells in rheumatoid arthritis. Germline V CDR1 and CDR2: MNHEY, SVGAGI. Unmatched junction bases numbered 1, after V lost 7 bases and J lost 8 bases. This CDR3 contains 13 residues. Sequenced by immunoSEQ multiplex PCR; TCRdb stores in-frame clones only, minus some. The sample lists about 20,000 clones, more than 70% seen once, with under 20% in the top ten. This clone has only a few counts. The sequenced sample was CD8+ T cells sorted from blood. The J gene is TRBJ1-6, the V gene TRBV6-5, with 11 bases fitting TRBD1. The sequence derives from a woman aged 45 to 65 in good health. CDR3 region: CASTGQGDSPLHF. The CDR3 nucleotides are TGTGCCAGCACGGGACAGGGGGATTCACCCCTCCACTTT.